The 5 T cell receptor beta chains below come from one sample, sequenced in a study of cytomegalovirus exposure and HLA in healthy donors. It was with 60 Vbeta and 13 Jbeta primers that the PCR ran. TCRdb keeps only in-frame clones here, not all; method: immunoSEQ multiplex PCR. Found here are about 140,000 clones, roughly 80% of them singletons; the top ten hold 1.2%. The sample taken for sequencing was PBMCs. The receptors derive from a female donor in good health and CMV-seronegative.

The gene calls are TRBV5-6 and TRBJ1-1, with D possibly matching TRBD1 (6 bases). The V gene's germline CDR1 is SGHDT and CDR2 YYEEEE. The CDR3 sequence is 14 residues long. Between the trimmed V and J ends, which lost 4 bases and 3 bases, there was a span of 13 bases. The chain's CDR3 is CASSVWGGYTEAFF. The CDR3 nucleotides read TGTGCCAGCAGCGTATGGGGGGGCTACACTGAAGCTTTCTTT.

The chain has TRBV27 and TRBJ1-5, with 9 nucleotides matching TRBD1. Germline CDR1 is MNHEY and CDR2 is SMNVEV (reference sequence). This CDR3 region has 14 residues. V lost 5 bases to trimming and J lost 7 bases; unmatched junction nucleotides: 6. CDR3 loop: CASSIDRGEQPQHF. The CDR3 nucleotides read TGTGCCAGCAGTATCGACAGGGGGGAACAGCCCCAGCATTTT.

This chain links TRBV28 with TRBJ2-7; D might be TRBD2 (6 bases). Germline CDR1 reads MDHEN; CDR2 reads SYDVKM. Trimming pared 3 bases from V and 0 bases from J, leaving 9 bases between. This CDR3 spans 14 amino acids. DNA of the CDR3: TGTGCCAGCAGTTTTGGGGACTTCTCCTACGAGCAGTACTTC. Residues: CASSFGDFSYEQYF.

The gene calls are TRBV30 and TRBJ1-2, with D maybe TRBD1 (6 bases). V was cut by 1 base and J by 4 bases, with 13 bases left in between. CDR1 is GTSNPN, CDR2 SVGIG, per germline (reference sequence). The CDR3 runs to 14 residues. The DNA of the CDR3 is TGTGCCTGGAGTGAGGGCAGGGGTCTCTATGGCTACACCTTC. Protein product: CAWSEGRGLYGYTF.

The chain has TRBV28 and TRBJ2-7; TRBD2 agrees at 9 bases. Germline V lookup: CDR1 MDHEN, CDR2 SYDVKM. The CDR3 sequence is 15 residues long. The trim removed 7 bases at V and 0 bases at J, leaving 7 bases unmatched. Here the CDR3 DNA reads TGTGCCAGCACCCATAGCGGGAGTGCCTCCTACGAGCAGTACTTC. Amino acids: CASTHSGSASYEQYF.